The entry below describes one T cell receptor beta chain. The sample belongs to a study of shared clonotypes between healthy human individuals. Study summary: CD4 naive cells filled three plates per donor, CD4 memory three, CD8 naive two and CD8 memory one.

Sequencing was performed with immunoSEQ multiplex PCR; in TCRdb, only in-frame clones are kept and a portion is missing. Of around 700,000 clones listed, 60% to 75% were seen once; the top ten hold around 2%. Germline lookup yields CDR1 LGHNA and CDR2 YNFKEQ. The CDR3 loop spans 14 amino acids. The V end was cut by 4 bases, the J end by 7 bases, with 13 bases between. The sample taken for sequencing was memory CD4+ T cells sorted from blood. Subset specified: CD45RA-negative fraction. V is TRBV4-2 and J is TRBJ1-4, with D possibly being TRBD1 (6 bases). The sequence came from a woman aged 25-40 years in good health. The CDR3 DNA reads TGTGCCAGCAGCCTAAGGGGGGTGCGTGAAAAACTGTTTTTT. The encoded protein is CASSLRGVREKLFF.